This T cell receptor beta chain derives from a study of T cells in Graves' hyperthyroidism and ophthalmopathy. RNA transcripts provided the source from which TCR beta CDR3 regions were amplified. The TCR CDR3 first-round RT-PCR relied on the HTBI primer set. TCRdb used MiXCR to reprocess the multiplex PCR reads, holding one entry per CDR3 protein. The sample has around 610,000 distinct CDR3 sequences, roughly 15% seen once. Trimming took 4 bases from V and 0 from J; bases not matched to a gene: 13. The CDR3 totals 17 residues. The germline gives CDR1 GTSNPN, CDR2 SVGIG (reference sequence). This clonotype was found a few times. The antigen is not known. Study conclusions and caveats: In the blood, most expanded thyroid clonotypes above 0.001 appeared as well.

The TCR comes from a woman between 35 and 50 years old with Graves' ophthalmopathy. This chain connects TRBV30 to TRBJ2-7; TRBD2 matches at 9 bases. The sample consisted of blood. The CDR3 DNA reads as TGTGCCTGGACCCCCTCGGGGGCGGGAGGGGGCTCCTACGAGCAGTACTTC. This sequence encodes CAWTPSGAGGGSYEQYF. Full variable domain (rest looked up from reference TRBV30 and TRBJ2-7): SQTIHQWPATLVQPVGSPLSLECTVEGTSNPNLYWYRQAAGRGLQLLFYSVGIGQISSEVPQNLSASRPQDRQFILSSKKLLLSDSGFYLCAWTPSGAGGGSYEQYFGPGTRLTVT.